Listed below are T cell receptor beta chains from one sample, sequenced in a study of radiotherapy plus CTLA-4 blockade in lung cancer. Clones were read by immunoSEQ multiplex PCR, and TCRdb kept only the in-frame ones, dropping some. The sample shows about 120,000 clones, approximately 84% of them seen only once. Sequencing was performed on peripheral blood, taken from a patient treated with radiotherapy plus ipilimumab. The receptor set was obtained from a human donor with non-small cell lung cancer who had a partial response to radiotherapy plus ipilimumab. Both conserved end residues are part of each CDR3. D genes are given only for firm matches. Some rows mark clone size as missing; the rest say once, few, many or name a class of expanded clone.

j_gene | v_gene | abundance | d_gene | CDR3nt | CDR3aa
TRBJ1-4 | TRBV5-4 | - | TRBD1 | TGTGCCAGCAGCGAGACAGGGGCGGAAGAAAAACTGTTTTTT | CASSETGAEEKLFF
TRBJ2-3 | TRBV6-5 | - | - | TGTGCCAGCAGTTACTCGTCGACTGCAGATACGCAGTATTTT | CASSYSSTADTQYF
TRBJ2-1 | TRBV7-6 | - | TRBD1 | TGTGCCAGCAGCTTAAAAGGGACAGGAGGAAAGGTCTTC | CASSLKGTGGKVF
TRBJ1-4 | TRBV18 | - | - | TGTGCCAGCTCCGAACAGGAGGGATCAACTAATGAAAAACTGTTTTTT | CASSEQEGSTNEKLFF
TRBJ2-2 | TRBV6-6 | - | - | TGTGCCAGCAGTTACTCTAGCGTGAACACCGGGGAGCTGTTTTTT | CASSYSSVNTGELFF
TRBJ1-2 | TRBV18 | - | - | TGTGCCAGCTCCCAGGGGTTTGTGGACAGATCCCACATGGACGGCTACACCTTC | CASSQGFVDRSHMDGYTF
TRBJ2-7 | TRBV27 | few | TRBD2 | TGTGCCAGCAGTCTCCCCCCGGGGGGGTACTCCTACGAGCAGTACTTC | CASSLPPGGYSYEQYF
TRBJ2-2 | TRBV30 | - | - | TGTGCCTGGCGTTCGACAGTAATAACCGGGGAGCTGTTTTTT | CAWRSTVITGELFF
TRBJ2-6 | TRBV27 | once | - | TGTGCCAGCAAGGGCACAGGAAGCTCTGGGGCCAACGTCCTGACTTTC | CASKGTGSSGANVLTF
TRBJ1-1 | TRBV6-5 | once | TRBD1 | TGTGCCAGCAGAGGGGACAGGGGAACTGAAGCTTTCTTT | CASRGDRGTEAFF
TRBJ2-3 | TRBV2 | - | - | TGTGCCAGCAGCGCGGGCCGAGATACGCAGTATTTT | CASSAGRDTQYF
TRBJ2-7 | TRBV6-5 | - | TRBD2 | TGTGCCAGCAGTCATCCTAGCGGGAACGAGCAGTACTTC | CASSHPSGNEQYF
TRBJ2-1 | TRBV28 | - | TRBD1 | TGTGCCACCATAATTTCTGGGACAGGCCACAATGAGCAGTTCTTC | CATIISGTGHNEQFF
TRBJ1-1 | TRBV5-1 | - | - | TGCGCCAGCAGCTTGGGCCGGGGGGCTGGCACTGAAGCTTTCTTT | CASSLGRGAGTEAFF
TRBJ2-3 | TRBV19 | - | TRBD2 | TGTGCCAGTAACAGCGGGAGTACAGATACGCAGTATTTT | CASNSGSTDTQYF
TRBJ1-1 | TRBV14 | - | - | TGTGCCAGCGGAGGGAGTCGAACTGAAGCTTTCTTT | CASGGSRTEAFF
TRBJ1-4 | TRBV7-8 | - | TRBD1 | TGTGCCAGCAGCTTTGGGACAGGGGTTAGAGAAAAACTGTTTTTT | CASSFGTGVREKLFF
TRBJ2-5 | TRBV7-2 | - | TRBD1 | TGTGCCAGCAGTCGAGGGACAGGGAAAGTGGAGACCCAGTACTTC | CASSRGTGKVETQYF
TRBJ2-5 | TRBV4-3 | - | - | TGCGCCAGCAGCCAATTGATTAACAGTCAAGAGACCCAGTACTTC | CASSQLINSQETQYF
TRBJ2-2 | TRBV4-3 | - | - | TGCGCCAGCAGCCAAGACCTCCACAGGGTAACGAACACCGGGGAGCTGTTTTTT | CASSQDLHRVTNTGELFF
TRBJ2-1 | TRBV6-5 | - | TRBD2 | TGTGCCAGCAGTTTAGCGGGGTTGGGGTATGAGCAGTTCTTC | CASSLAGLGYEQFF
TRBJ1-5 | TRBV2 | once | - | TGTGCCAGCAGTGGGGGGGTTGGGGATCAGCCCCAGCATTTT | CASSGGVGDQPQHF
TRBJ2-7 | TRBV27 | - | TRBD2 | TGTGCCAGCAGTGAAGTAGGCGGGGGATTCTTCTACGAGCAGTACTTC | CASSEVGGGFFYEQYF
TRBJ2-4 | TRBV13 | once | - | TGTGCCAGCAGCTTAGGTAGAGGTCTAGCCAAAAACATTCAGTACTTC | CASSLGRGLAKNIQYF
TRBJ2-3 | TRBV7-7 | - | TRBD2 | TGTGCTAGCAGCCCGGGACTAGCGGGACCAGATACGCAGTATTTT | CASSPGLAGPDTQYF
TRBJ2-1 | TRBV5-1 | - | TRBD2 | TGCGCCAGCAGCTCCTTAGGGACTAGCGCCTTGTCAAATGAGCAGTTCTTC | CASSSLGTSALSNEQFF
TRBJ2-3 | TRBV18 | - | TRBD2 | TGTGCCAGCTCACGACTGGGACTAGCGGGAGAAACAGATACGCAGTATTTT | CASSRLGLAGETDTQYF
TRBJ2-1 | TRBV9 | - | TRBD2 | TGTGCCAGCAGTACTAGCGGGTACAATGAGCAGTTCTTC | CASSTSGYNEQFF
TRBJ2-2 | TRBV9 | once | - | TGTGCCAGCAGCATGCGGGGAAACACCGGGGAGCTGTTTTTT | CASSMRGNTGELFF
TRBJ1-5 | TRBV19 | - | - | TGTGCCACTTCTCGCGGGCAGACAAATCAGCCCCAGCATTTT | CATSRGQTNQPQHF
TRBJ1-2 | TRBV7-9 | once | - | TGTGCCAGCAGCTACCGCGGGGTTGACTATGGCTACACCTTC | CASSYRGVDYGYTF
TRBJ1-2 | TRBV6-5 | - | - | TGTGCCGCTAGGAGGGAGGGCTATGGCTACACCTTC | CAARREGYGYTF
TRBJ1-1 | TRBV27 | - | TRBD1 | TGTGCCAGCAGTTTTCAGGGGGCGACTGAAGCTTTCTTT | CASSFQGATEAFF
TRBJ1-5 | TRBV28 | - | - | TGTGCCAGCGTTTCGTCTAGTCAGCCCCAGCATTTT | CASVSSSQPQHF
TRBJ1-1 | TRBV18 | - | TRBD1 | TGTGCCAGCTCACCGGCGGGACAGATGAACACTGAAGCTTTCTTT | CASSPAGQMNTEAFF
TRBJ2-7 | TRBV15 | - | TRBD2 | TGTGCCACCAGCAGAGATCTACTAGCGGGCTACGAGCAGTACTTC | CATSRDLLAGYEQYF
TRBJ2-5 | TRBV19 | - | - | TGTGCCAGTACCCCGACAGGCCTGTACCAAGAGACCCAGTACTTC | CASTPTGLYQETQYF
TRBJ2-3 | TRBV2 | - | TRBD2 | TGTGCCAGCAGTGAGGCGGGAGGGTTGTCAGATACGCAGTATTTT | CASSEAGGLSDTQYF
TRBJ1-1 | TRBV5-8 | - | TRBD1 | TGTGCCAGCAGGACAGGGCCGAACACTGAAGCTTTCTTT | CASRTGPNTEAFF
TRBJ1-5 | TRBV19 | - | TRBD1 | TGTGCCAGCAACCCGCGACAGGGTTGGAATCAGCCCCAGCATTTT | CASNPRQGWNQPQHF
TRBJ1-1 | TRBV28 | - | - | TGTGCCAGCAGTCTATACAGGGAACGGGTCGGGGAAGCTTTCTTT | CASSLYRERVGEAFF
TRBJ1-2 | TRBV5-8 | - | - | TGTGCCAGCAGCTTACGAGCCCGGGGCTACACCTTC | CASSLRARGYTF
TRBJ1-2 | TRBV6-1 | - | TRBD1 | TGTGCCAGCAGTGAACGGGGGACAGGAGGCTACACCTTC | CASSERGTGGYTF
TRBJ1-6 | TRBV5-4 | - | - | TGTGCCAGCAGCTTGGCCACAGGCGATAATTCACCCCTCCACTTT | CASSLATGDNSPLHF
TRBJ2-1 | TRBV13 | - | - | TGTGCCAGCAGCTTGACTCGGGAGCAGTTCTTC | CASSLTREQFF
TRBJ2-3 | TRBV19 | - | - | TGTGCCAGTAGTCCTTCCGGGAGCACAGATACGCAGTATTTT | CASSPSGSTDTQYF
TRBJ1-1 | TRBV30 | - | - | TGTGCCTGGAGTGTACCCCCTACGGGGAACACTGAAGCTTTCTTT | CAWSVPPTGNTEAFF
TRBJ1-1 | TRBV6-1 | - | - | TGTGCCACCACCGCCCAGGTGAACACTGAAGCTTTCTTT | CATTAQVNTEAFF
TRBJ1-1 | TRBV11-2 | - | - | TGTGCCAGCAGCTTAGATTATCTCTCCACTGAAGCTTTCTTT | CASSLDYLSTEAFF
TRBJ1-3 | TRBV5-6 | few | - | TGTGCCAGCAGCCCCAGGGGTCCTGGAAACACCATATATTTT | CASSPRGPGNTIYF
TRBJ1-4 | TRBV5-1 | - | TRBD1 | TGCGCCAGTAAATCATCGGGACAGGGTTTTGAAAAACTGTTTTTT | CASKSSGQGFEKLFF
TRBJ2-7 | TRBV18 | few | TRBD1 | TGTGCCAGCTCAATACCACAGGGGTCCATCCCCTACGAGCAGTACTTC | CASSIPQGSIPYEQYF
TRBJ1-2 | TRBV28 | - | TRBD1 | TGTGCCAGCAGTGCCCTTGATCAGGGGGCTCGCGGCTACACCTTC | CASSALDQGARGYTF
TRBJ1-5 | TRBV28 | - | - | TGTGCCAGCAGTTTAGGGGGCGAGCTGTGGCCCCAGCATTTT | CASSLGGELWPQHF
TRBJ2-6 | TRBV28 | once | TRBD1 | TGTGCCAGCAGCACGACAGGGTCTGGGGCCAACGTCCTGACTTTC | CASSTTGSGANVLTF
TRBJ2-3 | TRBV4-3 | - | - | TGCGCCAGCAGCCAAGGCGGGAGCACAGATACGCAGTATTTT | CASSQGGSTDTQYF
TRBJ2-3 | TRBV4-1 | - | TRBD1 | TGCGCCAGCAGCCACTCGGGACAGGGGACGGATACGCAGTATTTT | CASSHSGQGTDTQYF